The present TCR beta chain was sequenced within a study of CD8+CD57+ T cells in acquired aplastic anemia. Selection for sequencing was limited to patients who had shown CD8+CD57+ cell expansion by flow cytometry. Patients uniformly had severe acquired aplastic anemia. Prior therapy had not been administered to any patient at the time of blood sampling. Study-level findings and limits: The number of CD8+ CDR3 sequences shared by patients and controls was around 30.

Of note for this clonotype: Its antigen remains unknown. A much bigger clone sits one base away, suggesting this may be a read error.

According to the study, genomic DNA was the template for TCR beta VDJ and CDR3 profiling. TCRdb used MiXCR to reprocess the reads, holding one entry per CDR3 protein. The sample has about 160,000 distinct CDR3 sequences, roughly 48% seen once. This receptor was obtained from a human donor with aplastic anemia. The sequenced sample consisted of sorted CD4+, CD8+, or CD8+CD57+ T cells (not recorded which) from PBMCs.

The CDR3 DNA is TGTGCCAGCAGCTTAGGGCTATGGGGGAACACTGTAGCTTTCTTT. Its protein product is CASSLGLWGNTVAFF. The chain uses TRBV7-2 and TRBJ1-1; TRBD1 might be the D (5 bases). The germline CDR1 and CDR2 sequences are SGHTA and FQGNSA. The CDR3 is made up of 15 amino acids.